The 32 T cell receptor beta chains below all came from one sample that was sequenced in a study of beta chain features in type 1 diabetes. The sequenced template was cDNA made from the entire isolated RNA. This table comes from immunoSEQ multiplex PCR, and its TCRdb copy is limited to in-frame clones, with some not included. Of about 130,000 clones listed, around 8.7% are singletons. Sequenced input: central memory CD4+ T cells from blood. These receptors came from a man younger than 35 in good health.

This clone was counted between two and nine times. The genes are TRBV6-4 and TRBJ2-1; 8 positions match TRBD2. This CDR3 is 16 amino acids long. V trimming: 0 bases; J trimming: 6 bases; junction bases outside the gene matches: 7. Germline CDR1 reads MRHNA; CDR2 reads SNTAGT. This chain's CDR3 is CASSDSFRTSRNEQFF. CDR3 DNA: TGTGCCAGCAGTGACTCGTTTAGGACTAGCCGCAATGAGCAGTTCTTC.

This clone came up many times. V is TRBV4-2 and J is TRBJ2-1; TRBD2 matches at 8 bases. This CDR3 has 15 amino acids. With 3 bases clipped from V and 5 bases from J, the junction kept 6 bases outside the gene matches. Germline lookup yields CDR1 LGHNA and CDR2 YNFKEQ. The CDR3 spells CASSQSGGTDNEQFF. The CDR3 nucleotides read TGTGCCAGCAGCCAGAGCGGGGGAACTGACAATGAGCAGTTCTTC.

This CDR3 is CAIGAGIPADTQYF. The DNA for the CDR3 is TGTGCCATCGGGGCAGGGATTCCGGCAGATACGCAGTATTTT. The chain couples TRBV10-3 to TRBJ2-3, with D tentatively TRBD1 (5 bases). The CDR3 covers 14 residues. Trimming stripped 8 bases from V and 4 bases from J, with 16 bases between. CDR1 is ENHRY and CDR2 is SYGVKD in the germline V gene.

V gene TRBV5-5 combines with J gene TRBJ2-5, with TRBD1 matching over 8 bases. V dropped 0 bases and J dropped 4; count of bases not matched to a gene: 2. The CDR3 length is 14 residues. CDR1 SGHKS and CDR2 YYEKEE come from the germline V gene (reference sequence). The DNA for the CDR3 is TGTGCCAGCAGCTTGGATGACAGGGGAGAGACCCAGTACTTC. It codes for CASSLDDRGETQYF.

The V call is TRBV30, the J call TRBJ1-3; D may be TRBD1 (6 bases). The germline gives CDR1 GTSNPN, CDR2 SVGIG (reference sequence). Trimming removed 3 bases from V and 0 bases from J, with 12 bases in between. CDR3 size: 15 residues. CDR3 sequence reads: CAWRSAGASGNTIYF. For the CDR3, the DNA is TGTGCCTGGAGGAGCGCAGGGGCCTCTGGAAACACCATATATTTT.

This clone was observed a handful of times. The chain uses TRBV5-1 and TRBJ2-3; 9 bases are shared with TRBD1. The CDR3 is 13 amino acids. In germline, CDR1 is SGHRS, CDR2 YFSETQ. Trimming at V came to 4 bases and at J to 5 bases, leaving 2 bases not matched to a gene. CDR3 sequence reads: CASSPGQGDTQYF. DNA for the CDR3: TGCGCCAGCAGCCCGGGACAGGGAGATACGCAGTATTTT.

This clone occurred many times. This rearrangement joins TRBV23-1 to TRBJ2-1; a weak D match, TRBD1 (6 bases). TRBV23-1 belongs to the ORF category, with a function that is uncertain. CDR3 length: 16 amino acids. The V end was cut by 0 bases, the J end by 4 bases, with 13 bases between. The CDR3 DNA sequence: TGCGCCAGCAGTCAATCAACAGGGAACACATACAATGAGCAGTTCTTC. Protein sequence: CASSQSTGNTYNEQFF.

The chain is built from TRBV7-8 and TRBJ2-5; 7 bases map to TRBD1. The CDR3 extends over 15 amino acids. With V trimmed by 0 bases and J by 5 bases, 6 bases remained unmatched. The germline gives CDR1 SGHVS, CDR2 FQNEAQ. The CDR3 reads CASSLARTGRETQYF. CDR3 nucleotide sequence: TGTGCCAGCAGCTTAGCGAGGACAGGTCGGGAGACCCAGTACTTC.

The rearrangement uses TRBV7-2 and TRBJ1-5, with 7 bases aligning to TRBD1. CDR3 length: 14 residues. CDR1 and CDR2 (germline): SGHTA, FQGNSA. V shed 5 bases and J 6 bases; nucleotides not matched to a gene: 7. DNA for the CDR3: TGTGCCAGCAGCCTAGACAGGGTTGGTCAGCCCCAGCATTTT. It translates to CASSLDRVGQPQHF.

The gene calls are TRBV7-9 and TRBJ2-3; possible D gene TRBD1, 6 bases. Germline V gives CDR1 SEHNR, CDR2 FQNEAQ (reference sequence). The CDR3 is 16 amino acids. The germline V and J ends were trimmed by 4 bases and 0 bases, with 14 bases remaining between them. CDR3 in amino acids: CASSSGQTTSTDTQYF. The DNA for the CDR3 is TGTGCCAGCAGCTCCGGACAGACTACTAGCACAGATACGCAGTATTTT.

J is TRBJ2-2 and V is TRBV5-4, with 12 positions matching TRBD2. The V gene's germline CDR1 is SGHNT and CDR2 YYREEE (reference sequence). The CDR3 runs to 16 residues. V was clipped by 4 bases and J by 3 bases; unmatched bases: 4. The CDR3 is CASSTRLAGDTGELFF. CDR3 nucleotides: TGTGCCAGCAGCACACGACTAGCGGGAGACACCGGGGAGCTGTTTTTT. Together with reference TRBV5-4 and TRBJ2-2, the CDR3 gives the full variable domain: ETGVTQSPTHLIKTRGQQVTLRCSSQSGHNTVSWYQQALGQGPQFIFQYYREEENGRGNFPPRFSGLQFPNYSSELNVNALELDDSALYLCASSTRLAGDTGELFFGEGSRLTVL.

V usage is TRBV2 and J usage is TRBJ1-3; D is perhaps TRBD1 (5 bases). The length of the CDR3 is 15 residues. Trimming took off 7 bases at V and 4 bases at J, with 17 bases between the two ends. From germline, CDR1 is SNHLY and CDR2 FYNNEI. The CDR3 sequence: CASTRLDIPGNTIYF. Here the CDR3 DNA reads TGTGCCAGCACCCGGCTGGACATTCCGGGAAACACCATATATTTT.

This clone appeared once. The V call is TRBV15, the J call TRBJ1-4; 9 nucleotides match TRBD1. The CDR3 covers 15 residues. Trimming cost V 0 bases and J 8 bases; bases outside gene matches: 4. Germline V gene sequence: CDR1 LNHNV, CDR2 YYDKDF (reference sequence). The DNA for the CDR3 is TGTGCCACCAGCAGAGACCCTACAGGGGGCGAAAAACTGTTTTTT. Its translation is CATSRDPTGGEKLFF.

The V and J genes are TRBV11-2 and TRBJ2-3, with 13 bases lining up with TRBD2. Germline V gene sequence: CDR1 SGHAT, CDR2 FQNNGV. CDR3 length: 17 amino acids. V lost 4 bases, J lost 2 bases, and 6 bases stayed unmatched. This CDR3 reads CASSSSGTSGDTDTQYF. The CDR3 DNA reads as TGTGCCAGCAGCTCTTCCGGGACTAGCGGGGACACAGATACGCAGTATTTT.

This clone was seen a handful of times. The J gene is TRBJ2-7, the V gene TRBV30; perhaps TRBD1 as D (6 bases). The V end lost 0 bases, the J end lost 3 bases, and 9 bases lay between the germline ends. The length of the CDR3 is 13 residues. From germline, CDR1 is GTSNPN and CDR2 SVGIG (reference sequence). The CDR3 DNA follows: TGTGCCTGGAGTGTAGGGGACATCTACGAGCAGTACTTC. Translated: CAWSVGDIYEQYF.

The sample holds a few counts of this clone. The V call is TRBV30, the J call TRBJ1-4; D remains unclear. Germline CDR1 is GTSNPN and CDR2 is SVGIG (reference sequence). The V end was cut by 0 bases, the J end by 2 bases, with 7 bases between. This CDR3 comprises 14 residues. This chain's CDR3 is CAWSVPGTNEKLFF. DNA for the CDR3: TGTGCCTGGAGTGTACCGGGGACTAATGAAAAACTGTTTTTT.

This clone occurred a few times. CDR3 DNA sequence: TGTGCCAGCAGCTTAACGTCCCGGGGGGGATACAATGAGCAGTTCTTC. It yields the protein CASSLTSRGGYNEQFF. The gene calls are TRBV7-3 and TRBJ2-1, with 8 bases lining up with TRBD2. The CDR3 consists of 16 residues. Germline V gene lookup returns CDR1 SGHTA and CDR2 FQGTGA. Trimming at V came to 0 bases and at J to 4 bases, leaving 5 bases not matched to a gene.

In this sample, this clone turned up a few times. The rearrangement links TRBV29-1 to TRBJ2-7; 12 bases align to TRBD1. With 7 bases clipped from V and 5 bases from J, the junction kept 3 bases outside the gene matches. The CDR3 has 12 residues. Germline values: CDR1 SQVTM, CDR2 ANQGSEA. The CDR3 DNA reads TGCAGCGGGGGACAGGGGGCGGACGAGCAGTACTTC. The encoded protein is CSGGQGADEQYF.

The J gene is TRBJ2-7, the V gene TRBV7-9; D unclear. CDR1 is SEHNR and CDR2 is FQNEAQ in the germline V gene (reference sequence). The CDR3 runs to 14 residues. The germline V and J ends were trimmed by 1 base and 0 bases, with 7 bases remaining between them. The CDR3 nucleotides read TGTGCCAGCAGCTTAGGGGCCAACTCCTACGAGCAGTACTTC. This codes for CASSLGANSYEQYF.

This rearrangement joins TRBV15 to TRBJ2-3; 10 bases agree with TRBD2. CDR3 length equals 16 residues. Germline CDR1 reads LNHNV; CDR2 reads YYDKDF (reference sequence). V was pared by 0 bases and J by 1 base, with 1 base of the junction left unmatched. The CDR3 sequence: CATSRDLAGGTDTQYF. The CDR3, as DNA: TGTGCCACCAGCAGAGATCTAGCGGGGGGCACAGATACGCAGTATTTT.

This CDR3 is CASTKPPGTQYF. In DNA, the CDR3 is TGTGCCAGTACCAAGCCCCCAGGGACCCAGTACTTC. The chain is built from TRBV19 and TRBJ2-5; D gene ambiguous. Germline lookup yields CDR1 LNHDA and CDR2 SQIVND (reference sequence). This CDR3 comprises 12 residues. The V end lost 7 bases, the J end lost 7 bases, and 13 bases lay between the germline ends.

This clone has more than one count but fewer than ten. The chain joins TRBV4-2 to TRBJ2-7, with D perhaps matching TRBD1 (5 bases). The CDR3 extends over 15 amino acids. Germline V gives CDR1 LGHNA, CDR2 YNFKEQ. The V end was cut by 0 bases, the J end by 7 bases, with 16 bases between. CDR3 DNA: TGTGCCAGCAGCCAAGAATCTGGCAGGGCATCTGAGCAGTACTTC. Its translation: CASSQESGRASEQYF.

V and J are TRBV7-2 and TRBJ1-1; 9 positions agree with TRBD1. Trimming took 7 bases from V and 1 from J; bases not matched to a gene: 4. Per germline, CDR1 SGHTA and CDR2 FQGNSA. The CDR3 covers 14 residues. CDR3 sequence: CASMRTGENTEAFF. The CDR3 coding sequence is TGTGCCAGCATGAGGACAGGGGAGAACACTGAAGCTTTCTTT.

This clone was detected only a few times. Distinct nucleotide sequences in the sample also encode this CDR3. This chain uses TRBV11-2 with TRBJ1-2, with D perhaps matching TRBD1 (5 bases). Germline CDR1 and CDR2: SGHAT and FQNNGV. The ends were cut back, 0 bases at V and 5 bases at J, with 7 bases in the middle. The CDR3 runs 13 residues. The CDR3 sequence is CASSLEAGYGYTF. DNA of the CDR3: TGTGCCAGCAGCTTAGAGGCAGGGTATGGCTACACCTTC.

The rearrangement joins TRBV2 to TRBJ1-2; D is unresolved. The CDR3 spans 13 residues. Germline CDR1 is SNHLY and CDR2 is FYNNEI. V lost 6 bases and J 5 bases, leaving 13 bases between the germline ends. CDR3 amino acids: CASRGGSDYGYTF. In DNA, the CDR3 is TGTGCCAGCAGGGGCGGGTCAGATTATGGCTACACCTTC. The full variable domain, with the rest looked up from reference TRBV2 and TRBJ1-2, is EPEVTQTPSHQVTQMGQEVILRCVPISNHLYFYWYRQILGQKVEFLVSFYNNEISEKSEIFDDQFSVERPDGSNFTLKIRSTKLEDSAMYFCASRGGSDYGYTFGSGTRLTVV.

The J gene is TRBJ2-7, the V gene TRBV6-5; 7 bases fit TRBD1. This CDR3 has 14 amino acids. Germline trimming cut 6 bases from V and 4 bases from J; bases unmatched to any gene: 9. Germline V gives CDR1 MNHEY, CDR2 SVGAGI. The chain's CDR3 is CASSLQGFKYEQYF. The CDR3 nucleotides read TGTGCCAGCAGCTTACAGGGGTTTAAGTACGAGCAGTACTTC.

This clone came up a few times. The chain is built from TRBV7-6 and TRBJ2-5; tentatively, D is TRBD2 (7 bases). CDR1 SGHVS and CDR2 FNYEAQ come from the germline V gene. The length of the CDR3 is 13 residues. V was clipped by 10 bases and J by 10 bases, with 22 bases between them. CDR3 sequence (DNA): TGTGCCACCGGGGGGCCCGAGTGGGGGGGCCAGTACTTC. Translating gives CATGGPEWGGQYF.

This clone occurred a few times. The rearrangement uses TRBV7-6 and TRBJ2-5; 8 positions agree with TRBD2. V gave up 2 bases and J gave up 4 bases; unmatched junction bases: 6. Germline V gene lookup returns CDR1 SGHVS and CDR2 FNYEAQ. There are 15 residues in the CDR3. CDR3 bases: TGTGCCAGCAGCTTATTTAGCGGGGTACGAGAGACCCAGTACTTC. Protein product: CASSLFSGVRETQYF.

The chain recombines TRBV11-1 with TRBJ2-5; D is perhaps TRBD2 (5 bases). V was shortened by 8 bases and J by 5 bases, with 18 bases between the two germline ends. Germline V gives CDR1 SGHAT, CDR2 FQDESV (reference sequence). This CDR3 region has 14 residues. The CDR3 nucleotides are TGTGCCAGCGGGCCTTTAAATCGAGGGGAGACCCAGTACTTC. This translates into CASGPLNRGETQYF.

This clone was counted between two and nine times. V and J are TRBV7-2 and TRBJ1-2, with a tentative D call TRBD1 (5 bases). Trimming stripped 5 bases from V and 3 bases from J, with 16 bases between. CDR3 length: 15 residues. Germline values: CDR1 SGHTA, CDR2 FQGNSA. CDR3 bases: TGTGCCAGCAGCCTACAGGTCTCGAAGGACTATGGCTACACCTTC. Translating it yields CASSLQVSKDYGYTF.

This clone was detected a few times. One end of the junction does not line up with germline, which may come from a read error. The chain links TRBV30 to TRBJ2-3; TRBD2 agrees at 8 bases. This CDR3 region has 17 residues. From germline, CDR1 is GTSNPN and CDR2 SVGIG (reference sequence). The CDR3 DNA sequence: TGTGCCTGGAGCCGGGAACGGGGGGGCCGGGGCACAAATACGCAGTATTTT. The encoded protein is CAWSRERGGRGTNTQYF.

This clone turned up a few times. Other DNA sequences from this sample encode an identical CDR3 as well. The V and J genes are TRBV6-5 and TRBJ2-1; 10 bases line up with TRBD2. The CDR3 contains 15 residues. After removal of 6 bases from V and 4 bases from J, the junction contained 6 bases not matched to a gene. Germline V CDR1 and CDR2: MNHEY, SVGAGI. CDR3 protein: CASRPSGGGYNEQFF. CDR3 DNA: TGTGCCAGCAGACCGAGCGGGGGGGGTTACAATGAGCAGTTCTTC.